This T cell receptor beta chain stems from a study of brain T cells in children with intractable seizures. TCRdb keeps only in-frame clones here, not all; method: immunoSEQ multiplex PCR. The sample lists some 64,000 clones; around 95% were seen once. The TCR comes from a boy in the first two years of life with focal cortical dysplasia and intractable seizures. The sequenced sample was peripheral blood, obtained at surgery.

The CDR3, as DNA: TGTGCCAGCAGCCCCGGGTCGGGCACGGCCCAGTACTTC. Protein product: CASSPGSGTAQYF. The chain joins TRBV12-3 or TRBV12-4 to TRBJ2-5; D gene unclear. The V end lost 6 bases, the J end lost 9 bases, and 17 bases lay between the germline ends. The CDR3 sequence is 13 residues long.